Following are 29 T cell receptor beta chains from one sample sequenced in a study of blood T cells in healthy people across ages. Together with a sample-barcoded 5' primer, a J-beta primer mix was included in a second PCR lasting about 7 to 11 cycles. TCRdb reanalysed the 5' RACE reads using MiXCR and keeps one entry per CDR3 protein. The table lists 600,000 to 650,000 distinct CDR3 sequences, approximately 50% of them singletons. Material for sequencing was blood. The receptor set was obtained from a man aged 60 to 69 in good health.

V is TRBV29-1 and J is TRBJ2-1; TRBD2 aligns across 7 bases. After removal of 4 bases from V and 5 bases from J, the junction contained 2 bases not matched to a gene. The length of the CDR3 is 12 residues. Germline lookup yields CDR1 SQVTM and CDR2 ANQGSEA. In nucleotides, the CDR3 is TGCAGCGTTGGACTAGCCGACAATGAGCAGTTCTTC. Protein product: CSVGLADNEQFF.

The V call is TRBV20-1, the J call TRBJ2-4; the match to TRBD1 covers 8 bases. In germline, CDR1 is DFQATT, CDR2 SNEGSKA (reference sequence). The CDR3 is made up of 15 amino acids. The ends lost 6 bases at V and 1 base at J; junction bases unmatched: 8. CDR3 sequence (DNA): TGCAGTGCCACCCAGGGGGCTGCGGCCAAAAACATTCAGTACTTC. Translating gives CSATQGAAAKNIQYF.

The gene calls are TRBV20-1 and TRBJ2-7; D is unresolved. Trimming stripped 0 bases from V and 3 bases from J, with 12 bases between. The CDR3 loop spans 14 amino acids. CDR1 and CDR2 (germline): DFQATT, SNEGSKA (reference sequence). The CDR3 loop is CSARDSSSIYEQYF. CDR3 nucleotide sequence: TGCAGTGCTAGAGACAGCAGCTCCATCTACGAGCAGTACTTC.

The chain recombines TRBV10-3 with TRBJ1-5; 8 bases line up with TRBD1. There are 16 residues in the CDR3. V was clipped by 0 bases and J by 7 bases; unmatched bases: 8. Germline CDR1 ENHRY, CDR2 SYGVKD. CDR3 sequence: CAISESDRDRTQPQHF. The CDR3 nucleotides read TGTGCCATCAGTGAGTCCGACCGGGACAGGACCCAGCCCCAGCATTTT.

This chain connects TRBV10-3 to TRBJ2-7, with a possible D match to TRBD2 (6 bases). The CDR3 totals 13 residues. From germline, CDR1 is ENHRY and CDR2 SYGVKD. V lost 7 bases and J lost 2, with 12 bases in between. DNA for the CDR3: TGTGCCATCATCCCCTCGGGAGCCTACGAGCAGTACTTC. It specifies CAIIPSGAYEQYF.

This clonotype was found many times. This chain's CDR3 is CSAALGADTQYF. DNA of the CDR3: TGCAGTGCTGCCCTAGGGGCAGATACGCAGTATTTT. The chain has TRBV20-1 and TRBJ2-3, with D maybe TRBD1 (5 bases). The CDR3 runs 12 residues. V lost 5 bases and J lost 4, with 10 bases in between. In germline, CDR1 is DFQATT, CDR2 SNEGSKA (reference sequence).

Points on this clonotype: Given a much more abundant clone one base away, this may be a read error. The rearrangement uses TRBV4-1 and TRBJ2-7; D not certain. Germline CDR1 and CDR2: MGHRA and YSYEKL. This CDR3 has 15 amino acids. The DNA of the CDR3 is TGCGCCGGCAGCCAAAACAACCCATCTACCTACGAGCAGTACTTC. Amino acid sequence: CAGSQNNPSTYEQYF.

The chain carries TRBV9 and TRBJ2-5; 11 bases agree with TRBD2. This CDR3 region has 17 residues. V trimming: 3 bases; J trimming: 4 bases; junction bases outside the gene matches: 11. CDR1 SGDLS and CDR2 YYNGEE come from the germline V gene. Here the CDR3 DNA reads TGTGCCAGCAGCGCCGGACTAGCGGGCTGGGAGGCAGAGACCCAGTACTTC. Its protein is CASSAGLAGWEAETQYF. Filled out from reference TRBV9 and TRBJ2-5, the complete variable domain reads DSGVTQTPKHLITATGQRVTLRCSPRSGDLSVYWYQQSLDQGLQFLIQYYNGEERAKGNILERFSAQQFPDLHSELNLSSLELGDSALYFCASSAGLAGWEAETQYFGPGTRLLVL.

The chain links TRBV19 to TRBJ1-6; 9 nucleotides align to TRBD1. This CDR3 spans 14 amino acids. Per germline, CDR1 LNHDA and CDR2 SQIVND (reference sequence). The V gene end was trimmed by 6 bases and the J gene end by 10 bases; junction bases not matched to a gene: 7. CDR3 DNA: TGTGCCAGTAGCGGGGACAGGGTGAGATCACCCCTCCACTTT. Translated, it gives CASSGDRVRSPLHF.

Only a few counts were recorded for this clonotype. The chain combines TRBV7-2 with TRBJ2-3, with 8 nucleotides matching TRBD2. The CDR3 length is 14 residues. The germline V gene has CDR1 SGHTA and CDR2 FQGNSA. V lost 4 bases to trimming and J lost 10 bases; unmatched junction nucleotides: 10. The DNA of the CDR3 is TGTGCCAGCAGCTCCACGAACCTAGCGGGCCCGCAGTATTTT. Amino acid sequence: CASSSTNLAGPQYF.

The rearrangement links TRBV27 to TRBJ2-4, with unresolved D. The germline CDR1 and CDR2 sequences are MNHEY and SMNVEV (reference sequence). The V end lost 1 base, the J end lost 1 base, and 11 bases lay between the germline ends. The CDR3 consists of 16 residues. The CDR3, as DNA: TGTGCCAGCAGTTTATATCGGCCACGCGCCAAAAACATTCAGTACTTC. Translated, it gives CASSLYRPRAKNIQYF.

The J gene is TRBJ2-5, the V gene TRBV11-2, with TRBD1 as a possible D gene (6 bases). There are 14 residues in the CDR3. Germline V CDR1 and CDR2: SGHAT, FQNNGV. Trimming took 5 bases from V and 1 from J, leaving 11 bases between them. CDR3 sequence: CASSPDSPQETQYF. The CDR3 coding sequence is TGTGCCAGCAGCCCGGACAGCCCCCAAGAGACCCAGTACTTC.

This chain joins TRBV4-2 and TRBJ1-1, with D tentatively TRBD1 (5 bases). Per germline, CDR1 LGHNA and CDR2 YNFKEQ. V was pared by 0 bases and J by 1 base, with 21 bases between. The CDR3 is 19 residues long. In DNA, the CDR3 is TGTGCCAGCAGCCAAGACCCGAAAGGTGGGGTAGGGGAGAACACTGAAGCTTTCTTT. Protein sequence: CASSQDPKGGVGENTEAFF.

V gene TRBV20-1 combines with J gene TRBJ2-3; TRBD2 agrees at 8 bases. Trimming took 5 bases from V and 3 from J; bases not matched to a gene: 4. CDR1 and CDR2 (germline): DFQATT, SNEGSKA (reference sequence). CDR3 length: 13 amino acids. CDR3 DNA: TGCAGTGCTGGGACTAGTGGAACAGATACGCAGTATTTT. Translating gives CSAGTSGTDTQYF.

Turning to this clonotype: A single base separates this from a much larger clone, so it may be a read error. The genes are TRBV10-3 and TRBJ2-7, with 9 positions matching TRBD1. Germline V gives CDR1 ENHRY, CDR2 SYGVKD. The CDR3 is 17 residues long. The junction had 6 bases not matched to a gene; V was cut back by 0 bases and J by 0 bases. The CDR3 nucleotides are TGTGCCATCAGTGAGTCAGGGGGACAGGGAGGCTCCTACGAGCAGTACTTC. This gives the protein CAISESGGQGGSYEQYF.

This chain joins TRBV19 and TRBJ2-5, with no clear D. CDR3 length equals 13 residues. Germline CDR1 LNHDA, CDR2 SQIVND (reference sequence). V was trimmed by 4 bases and J by 0 bases, leaving 6 bases between them. Here the CDR3 reads CASSNSNQETQYF. The CDR3 DNA follows: TGTGCCAGTAGTAACAGCAACCAAGAGACCCAGTACTTC.

The J gene is TRBJ2-7, the V gene TRBV3-1; D may be TRBD1 (6 bases). The J call may be in error: the DNA end matches TRBJ2-4 better. This CDR3 comprises 16 residues. Germline V gene sequence: CDR1 LGHDT, CDR2 YNNKEL (reference sequence). CDR3 sequence (DNA): TGTGCCAGCAGCCAAGACTTAGGGGACACCAAAAACATTCAGTACTTC. It specifies CASSQDLGDTKNIQYF.

This rearrangement joins TRBV4-1 to TRBJ2-1; the D gene is possibly TRBD2 (6 bases). The CDR3 has 14 amino acids. From germline, CDR1 is MGHRA and CDR2 YSYEKL. Deletions cut 6 bases from V and 4 bases from J, with 13 bases between. The chain's CDR3 is CASRASDSYNEQFF. The CDR3 nucleotides read TGCGCCAGCAGGGCTAGCGACAGTTACAATGAGCAGTTCTTC.

The chain employs TRBV7-2 and TRBJ2-4; possible D gene TRBD2, 5 bases. CDR1 is SGHTA, CDR2 FQGNSA, per germline. This CDR3 is built from 12 residues. V lost 0 bases and J lost 8, with 5 bases in between. CDR3 bases: TGTGCCAGCAGCTTAGCGAGGGACATTCAGTACTTC. Amino acids: CASSLARDIQYF.

This clonotype was seen just once. V is TRBV21-1 and J is TRBJ2-3; the DNA was not compared with TRBD2, the D call given in the table. TRBV21-1 is annotated as a pseudogene. The CDR3 is made up of 16 amino acids. As DNA, the CDR3 is TGTGCCAGCATCCCTCGGCCAAGGATGAGCACAGATACGCAGTATTTT. Its translation is CASIPRPRMSTDTQYF.

Written as DNA, the CDR3 is TGTGCCAGCAGTTTACGTGGGGATAGCAATCAGCCCCAGCATTTT. This gives the protein CASSLRGDSNQPQHF. The V and J genes are TRBV12-3 or TRBV12-4 and TRBJ1-5; D gene unclear. With 2 bases removed from V and 0 bases from J, the gap between germline ends came to 8 bases. The CDR3 extends over 15 amino acids.

The chain has TRBV24-1 and TRBJ2-5; 10 nucleotides match TRBD2. CDR1 KGHDR and CDR2 SFDVKD come from the germline V gene. V was clipped by 5 bases and J by 2 bases; unmatched bases: 7. The CDR3 has 16 amino acids. The CDR3 reads CATSALTSGVQETQYF. DNA for the CDR3: TGTGCCACCAGTGCCCTTACTAGCGGGGTGCAAGAGACCCAGTACTTC.

The gene calls are TRBV6-5 and TRBJ1-2, with D tentatively TRBD1 (6 bases). The V gene lost 6 bases and the J gene lost 4 bases, with 21 bases spanning the gap. From germline, CDR1 is MNHEY and CDR2 SVGAGI. The CDR3 runs 16 residues. The CDR3 DNA reads as TGTGCCAGCAGAGCTGTGGGGGACACAAGAGGCTATGGCTACACCTTC. Protein sequence: CASRAVGDTRGYGYTF.

This chain connects TRBV5-1 to TRBJ2-3; D unclear. The germline V gene encodes CDR1 SGHRS and CDR2 YFSETQ. The V and J ends lost 4 bases and 0 bases respectively, with 12 bases between them. CDR3 length: 15 amino acids. CDR3 bases: TGCGCCAGCAGCAATTATCAACCTAGCACAGATACGCAGTATTTT. Protein product: CASSNYQPSTDTQYF.

V usage is TRBV20-1 and J usage is TRBJ1-1; D not certain. Germline CDR1 and CDR2: DFQATT and SNEGSKA (reference sequence). V lost 2 bases, J lost 3 bases, and 10 bases lay in between. The CDR3 totals 13 residues. CDR3: CSARPDADTEAFF. The CDR3 nucleotides read TGCAGTGCTAGACCAGATGCGGACACTGAAGCTTTCTTT.

The genes are TRBV20-1 and TRBJ2-3; 8 bases agree with TRBD1. Germline V gene data show CDR1 as DFQATT and CDR2 as SNEGSKA (reference sequence). V shed 1 base, J shed 5 bases, and the junction held 8 bases outside the gene matches. The CDR3 is made up of 15 amino acids. The CDR3 DNA reads as TGCAGTGCTAGAGGGGCCAGGGGGCGAGGAGATACGCAGTATTTT. Translating gives CSARGARGRGDTQYF.

This clonotype is a singleton in its sample. Here the CDR3 reads CASSPRGEAFF. The CDR3 DNA is TGTGCCAGCAGCCCCAGGGGTGAAGCTTTCTTT. This chain links TRBV12-3 or TRBV12-4 with TRBJ1-1; the D gene is possibly TRBD1 (6 bases). The CDR3 covers 11 residues. V lost 6 bases to trimming and J lost 7 bases, with 9 bases between them.

The chain couples TRBV7-9 to TRBJ2-7; D is possibly TRBD2 (6 bases). CDR3 size: 17 residues. Germline CDR1 SEHNR, CDR2 FQNEAQ (reference sequence). Trimming pared 1 base from V and 3 bases from J, leaving 19 bases between. The CDR3 region has the DNA TGTGCCAGCAGCTTAGGGCTGGTTGGACTATCGAACTACGAGCAGTACTTC. Translation: CASSLGLVGLSNYEQYF.

The chain carries TRBV9 and TRBJ1-2, with 7 bases matching TRBD1. J was trimmed by 8 bases and V by 0 bases; bases with no gene match: 4. Germline V CDR1 and CDR2: SGDLS, YYNGEE. This CDR3 comprises 13 residues. CDR3 DNA: TGTGCCAGCAGCGTAGAACAGGGGAACGGCTACACCTTC. Translating gives CASSVEQGNGYTF.